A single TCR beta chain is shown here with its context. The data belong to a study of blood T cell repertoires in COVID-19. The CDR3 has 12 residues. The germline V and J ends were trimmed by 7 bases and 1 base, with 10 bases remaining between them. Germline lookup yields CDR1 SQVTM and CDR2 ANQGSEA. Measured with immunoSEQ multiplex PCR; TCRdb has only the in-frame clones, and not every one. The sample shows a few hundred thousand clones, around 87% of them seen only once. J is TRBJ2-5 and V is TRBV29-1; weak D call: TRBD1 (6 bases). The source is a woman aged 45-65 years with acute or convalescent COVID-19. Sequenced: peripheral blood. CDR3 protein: CSGGTSQETQYF. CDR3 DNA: TGCAGCGGAGGGACAAGCCAAGAGACCCAGTACTTC.